The 24 T cell receptor beta chains in this list originate from one sample, sequenced in a study of T cells in Graves' hyperthyroidism and ophthalmopathy (dated by TCRdb to about 2019). Libraries were built with multiplex PCR. Instrument on record: Illumina HiSeq 2000. The TCR beta CDR3 regions were amplified from the RNA transcripts. The first round of RT-PCR for the TCR CDR3 was performed with the HTBI primer set and the Qiagen OneStep RT-PCR kit. Clones were called with MiXCR by TCRdb after fastp trimmed the public reads at Q25, and only in-frame beta chains were retained. Rows with a matching CDR3 protein are joined into one entry that keeps the most common DNA and genes. This sample gives 500,000 to 600,000 distinct CDR3 sequences in total; about 43% of them show up just once. Of the sample, around 20% is held by the ten largest clones. Sequenced: peripheral blood or thyroid tissue (not recorded which). These receptors were obtained from an adult woman with Graves' disease, either hyperthyroidism or ophthalmopathy (not recorded which).

As regards this clonotype: A read error may account for a junction end that differs from germline. This chain links TRBV7-7 with TRBJ1-1; the D is unclear. Germline values: CDR1 SSHAT, CDR2 FNYEAQ (reference sequence). The CDR3 totals 16 residues. For the CDR3, the DNA is TGTGCTAGCACCGGACTAGCGGGAGGAGCGAACACTGAAGCTTTCTTT. Translating gives CASTGLAGGANTEAFF. Full variable domain (outside the CDR3, taken from reference TRBV7-7 and TRBJ1-1): GAGVSQSPRYKVTKRGQDVTLRCDPISSHATLYWYQQALGQGPEFLTYFNYEAQPDKSGLPSDRFSAERPEGSISTLTIQRTEQRDSAMYRCASTGLAGGANTEAFFGQGTRLTVV.

This clonotype was recorded many times. CDR3 residues: CASSLLIGGRVTGELFF. The CDR3 DNA reads TGCGCCAGCAGCTTGCTGATAGGCGGCAGGGTCACCGGGGAGCTGTTTTTT. This rearrangement joins TRBV5-1 to TRBJ2-2, with a weak D call TRBD1 (5 bases). Trimming shortened V by 1 base and J by 4 bases, and 17 bases separated the two germline ends. Germline CDR1 is SGHRS and CDR2 is YFSETQ. This CDR3 is built from 17 residues.

This clonotype was counted many times. The V call is TRBV4-1, the J call TRBJ2-7, with 13 bases lining up with TRBD2. CDR3 length equals 18 residues. Germline loops: CDR1 MGHRA, CDR2 YSYEKL. V gave up 4 bases and J gave up 0 bases; unmatched junction bases: 9. The CDR3 coding sequence is TGCGCCAGCAGCCGCGCACTAGCGGGAGGGCCTAGCTCCTACGAGCAGTACTTC. Amino acids: CASSRALAGGPSSYEQYF.

Ten or more counts support this clonotype. This chain joins TRBV5-1 and TRBJ1-5, with D possibly matching TRBD1 (5 bases). V lost 3 bases, J lost 4 bases, and 11 bases lay in between. The CDR3 is made up of 14 amino acids. Germline values: CDR1 SGHRS, CDR2 YFSETQ. In DNA form, the CDR3 reads TGCGCCAGCAGCTGGGGACCAGGGAATCAGCCCCAGCATTTT. This gives the protein CASSWGPGNQPQHF.

In its sample, this clonotype was seen many times. This chain connects TRBV28 to TRBJ1-5, with D perhaps matching TRBD1 (6 bases). CDR1 is MDHEN and CDR2 is SYDVKM in the germline V gene. V was cut by 5 bases and J by 6 bases, with 14 bases left in between. CDR3 length equals 14 residues. CDR3 residues: CASSVHRVSQPQHF. CDR3 coding DNA: TGTGCCAGCAGTGTTCACAGGGTGTCTCAGCCCCAGCATTTT. The entire variable domain, with the rest obtained from reference TRBV28 and TRBJ1-5, is as follows: DVKVTQSSRYLVKRTGEKVFLECVQDMDHENMFWYRQDPGLGLRLIYFSYDVKMKEKGDIPEGYSVSREKKERFSLILESASTNQTSMYLCASSVHRVSQPQHFGDGTRLSIL.

The genes are TRBV15 and TRBJ1-4; perhaps TRBD1 as D (5 bases). Trimming left V 0 bases short and J 7 bases short, with 12 bases between. CDR3 length equals 15 residues. The germline gives CDR1 LNHNV, CDR2 YYDKDF (reference sequence). CDR3 loop: CATSRDRGEGEKLFF. CDR3 bases: TGTGCCACCAGCAGAGATCGGGGCGAGGGTGAAAAACTGTTTTTT.

The table lists this clonotype with a few counts. This chain connects TRBV30 to TRBJ1-2, with D hard to call. CDR3 length equals 12 residues. Germline V gene lookup returns CDR1 GTSNPN and CDR2 SVGIG (reference sequence). V was pared by 2 bases and J by 2 bases, with 6 bases between. CDR3 nucleotides: TGTGCCTGGAGTCGGCAGAACTATGGCTACACCTTC. Translation: CAWSRQNYGYTF.

The rearrangement joins TRBV24-1 to TRBJ2-1, with 8 bases that match TRBD2. The J segment lost 8 bases and the V segment lost 0 bases, leaving 11 bases of the junction unmatched. Germline CDR1 and CDR2: KGHDR and SFDVKD. This CDR3 is built from 17 residues. The CDR3 loop reads CATSDLNPSGSRDEQFF. The CDR3 DNA follows: TGTGCCACCAGTGATTTGAATCCGAGCGGGAGTCGGGATGAGCAGTTCTTC.

This clonotype appeared many times. The chain joins TRBV2 to TRBJ1-1, with TRBD1 identical over 10 bases. This CDR3 is built from 14 residues. Trimming took 7 bases from V and 2 from J; bases not matched to a gene: 4. Germline V gene data show CDR1 as SNHLY and CDR2 as FYNNEI. DNA of the CDR3: TGTGCCAGCATTGGGACAGGGGAAAACACTGAAGCTTTCTTT. Protein sequence: CASIGTGENTEAFF.

This clonotype was seen at least ten times. This chain uses TRBV12-3 or TRBV12-4 with TRBJ1-1, with a tentative D call TRBD1 (5 bases). With 6 bases removed from V and 1 base from J, the gap between germline ends came to 18 bases. The CDR3 has 16 amino acids. DNA of the CDR3: TGTGCCAGCAGACCGGGACGCAGGATGGGGAACACTGAAGCTTTCTTT. It specifies CASRPGRRMGNTEAFF.

This clonotype was seen repeatedly, ten times or more. The chain combines TRBV9 with TRBJ1-2, with 7 bases identical to TRBD1. There are 13 residues in the CDR3. Trimming took 7 bases from V and 8 from J; bases not matched to a gene: 11. Germline V gives CDR1 SGDLS, CDR2 YYNGEE. CDR3 protein: CASGRQGEMGYTF. The CDR3 DNA reads as TGTGCCAGCGGCCGACAGGGAGAAATGGGCTACACCTTC.

This clonotype was found many times. The CDR3 DNA is TGTGCCAGCAGCTTAGGTGGCGGGAAGGCCTACGAGCAGTACTTC. This codes for CASSLGGGKAYEQYF. The J gene is TRBJ2-7, the V gene TRBV7-4; D possibly corresponds to TRBD2 (6 bases). The CDR3 runs to 15 residues. From germline, CDR1 is SGHVT and CDR2 SQSDAQ. V dropped 1 base and J dropped 2 bases, with 12 bases sitting between them.

In this sample, this clonotype turned up many times. The V call is TRBV4-1, the J call TRBJ1-1; possible D gene TRBD1, 5 bases. V was trimmed by 6 bases and J by 5 bases, leaving 19 bases between them. The V gene's germline CDR1 is MGHRA and CDR2 YSYEKL. The CDR3 contains 15 residues. CDR3 nucleotides: TGCGCCAGCAGACGCGGAAATTCGGGGGGGACTGAAGCTTTCTTT. Translating gives CASRRGNSGGTEAFF.

The chain is built from TRBV10-3 and TRBJ2-5; D possibly matches TRBD1 or TRBD2 (6 bases each). The J call may be incorrect, as the DNA end agrees better with TRBJ2-4. CDR1 and CDR2 from the germline V gene are ENHRY and SYGVKD. The CDR3 spans 15 residues. The CDR3 is CAISALGGARNIQYF. CDR3 in DNA: TGTGCCATCAGTGCTCTGGGGGGCGCGAGAAACATTCAGTACTTC.

The chain couples TRBV28 to TRBJ1-2, with D possibly being TRBD1 (5 bases). Germline loops: CDR1 MDHEN, CDR2 SYDVKM. Trimming pared 2 bases from V and 7 bases from J, leaving 11 bases between. This CDR3 has 13 amino acids. The chain's CDR3 is CASSLDSQGGYTF. DNA of the CDR3: TGTGCCAGCAGTTTAGACAGCCAGGGTGGCTACACCTTC.

V usage is TRBV10-3 and J usage is TRBJ2-5; D assignment may be TRBD1 or TRBD2 (5 bases each). Germline-derived CDR1 and CDR2 are ENHRY and SYGVKD. Trimming left V 4 bases short and J 9 bases short, with 18 bases between. CDR3 size: 14 residues. In DNA form, the CDR3 reads TGTGCCATCAGTGGGGACCTTAGGAGGACGCCCCAGTACTTC. Translating gives CAISGDLRRTPQYF.

This chain links TRBV20-1 with TRBJ2-5; D may be TRBD2 (6 bases). This CDR3 has 13 amino acids. Germline V gene data show CDR1 as DFQATT and CDR2 as SNEGSKA (reference sequence). With 7 bases removed from V and 5 bases from J, the gap between germline ends came to 17 bases. The chain's CDR3 is CSGWRGREETQYF. In nucleotides, the CDR3 is TGCAGTGGATGGAGGGGTCGGGAGGAGACCCAGTACTTC.

The V and J genes are TRBV7-9 and TRBJ2-7, with D possibly being TRBD1 (6 bases). Germline loops: CDR1 SEHNR, CDR2 FQNEAQ (reference sequence). The CDR3 has 14 amino acids. The V and J ends lost 5 bases and 7 bases respectively, with 18 bases between them. As DNA, the CDR3 is TGTGCCAGCAGCGGACCAAACAGGGCTGGGGAGCAGTACTTC. It specifies CASSGPNRAGEQYF.

The chain is built from TRBV15 and TRBJ2-1; D is undetermined. CDR1 and CDR2 (germline): LNHNV, YYDKDF (reference sequence). The CDR3 consists of 15 residues. V lost 0 bases, J lost 8 bases, and 14 bases lay in between. Here the CDR3 DNA reads TGTGCCACCAGCAGAGATAAGGCCAGGTACCATGAGCAGTTCTTC. Its protein is CATSRDKARYHEQFF. Full variable domain (missing parts from reference TRBV15 and TRBJ2-1): DAMVIQNPRYQVTQFGKPVTLSCSQTLNHNVMYWYQQKSSQAPKLLFHYYDKDFNNEADTPDNFQSRRPNTSFCFLDIRSPGLGDTAMYLCATSRDKARYHEQFFGPGTRLTVL.

The table lists this clonotype with many counts. V usage is TRBV4-1 and J usage is TRBJ1-6, with TRBD1 as a possible D gene (5 bases). Germline CDR1 reads MGHRA; CDR2 reads YSYEKL. The germline V and J ends were trimmed by 0 bases and 9 bases, with 12 bases remaining between them. The CDR3 has 15 residues. CDR3 bases: TGCGCCAGCAGCCAAGAGCCGGGGGTCGCTTCACCCCTCCACTTT. Protein: CASSQEPGVASPLHF.

This clonotype was counted many times. The chain combines TRBV12-3 or TRBV12-4 with TRBJ1-2, with D maybe TRBD1 (6 bases). The V end lost 5 bases, the J end lost 8 bases, and 15 bases lay between the germline ends. The CDR3 covers 13 residues. The CDR3 here is CASSTGQSTGYTF. In DNA, the CDR3 is TGTGCCAGCAGTACCGGACAGTCCACAGGCTACACCTTC.

The genes are TRBV28 and TRBJ2-7; 9 positions match TRBD2. The V and J ends lost 5 bases and 4 bases, in that order; junction bases with no gene match: 6. This CDR3 has 14 amino acids. The germline V gene has CDR1 MDHEN and CDR2 SYDVKM. CDR3 sequence: CASSPWAGGYEQYF. The CDR3 bases are TGTGCCAGCAGTCCGTGGGCGGGAGGGTACGAGCAGTACTTC.

The chain combines TRBV10-3 with TRBJ1-1; D is unresolved. V was clipped by 9 bases and J by 4 bases, with 15 bases between them. Germline CDR1 ENHRY, CDR2 SYGVKD. This CDR3 is built from 13 residues. CDR3 loop: CAIKKGLSTEAFF. CDR3 DNA: TGTGCCATTAAAAAGGGCCTATCCACTGAAGCTTTCTTT.

This clonotype was counted only a few times. CDR3 in DNA: TGTGCCAGCAGTTACGACAGCACTGAAGCTTTCTTT. Translating gives CASSYDSTEAFF. This chain connects TRBV7-9 to TRBJ1-1, with a tentative D call TRBD1 (5 bases). The CDR3 runs 12 residues. The germline CDR1 and CDR2 sequences are SEHNR and FQNEAQ (reference sequence). Trimming cost V 6 bases and J 4 bases, with 9 bases left between them. Supplemented by reference TRBV7-9 and TRBJ1-1, the full variable domain reads DTGVSQNPRHKITKRGQNVTFRCDPISEHNRLYWYRQTLGQGPEFLTYFQNEAQLEKSRLLSDRFSAERPKGSFSTLEIQRTEQGDSAMYLCASSYDSTEAFFGQGTRLTVV.